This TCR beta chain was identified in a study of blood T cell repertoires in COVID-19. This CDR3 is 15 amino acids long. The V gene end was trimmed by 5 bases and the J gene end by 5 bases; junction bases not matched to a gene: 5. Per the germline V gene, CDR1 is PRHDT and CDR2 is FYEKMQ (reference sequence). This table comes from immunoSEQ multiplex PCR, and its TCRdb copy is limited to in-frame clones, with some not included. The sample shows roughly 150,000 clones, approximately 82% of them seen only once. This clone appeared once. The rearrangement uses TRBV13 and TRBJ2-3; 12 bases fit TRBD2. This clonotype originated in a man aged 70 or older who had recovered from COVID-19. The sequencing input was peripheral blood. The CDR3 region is CASSPLAGGIDTQYF. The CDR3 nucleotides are TGTGCCAGCAGCCCCCTAGCGGGAGGGATAGATACGCAGTATTTT.